The present T cell receptor beta chain was sequenced within a study of vaccination and CD4 T cells after COVID-19. Looking at the study overall: Median time from COVID diagnosis to post-COVID sampling was under 120 days (35 to 161).

With the Oncomine TCR Beta short-read assay, DNA from cultured CD4+ T cells was sequenced. TCRdb independently ran MiXCR on the PCR reads; one entry per CDR3 protein. The top ten clones hold approximately 15% of a sample with about 12,000 distinct CDR3 sequences, approximately 45% of them seen once. V gave up 6 bases and J gave up 4 bases, with 9 bases separating them. The CDR3 runs 12 residues. Germline CDR1 SNHLY, CDR2 FYNNEI. Treatment specified: approximately nine-day PBMC culture with coronavirus spike peptide pools or control peptides (ViraFEST assay). Worth noting for this clonotype: The antigen is unknown.

This receptor was taken from a human donor who had recovered from COVID-19. The J gene is TRBJ1-2, the V gene TRBV2; D call uncertain. Input material: CD4+ T cells from blood, cultured in vitro. CDR3 sequence reads: CASRGLSYGYTF. In DNA form, the CDR3 reads TGTGCCAGCAGGGGCCTGAGCTATGGCTACACCTTC.